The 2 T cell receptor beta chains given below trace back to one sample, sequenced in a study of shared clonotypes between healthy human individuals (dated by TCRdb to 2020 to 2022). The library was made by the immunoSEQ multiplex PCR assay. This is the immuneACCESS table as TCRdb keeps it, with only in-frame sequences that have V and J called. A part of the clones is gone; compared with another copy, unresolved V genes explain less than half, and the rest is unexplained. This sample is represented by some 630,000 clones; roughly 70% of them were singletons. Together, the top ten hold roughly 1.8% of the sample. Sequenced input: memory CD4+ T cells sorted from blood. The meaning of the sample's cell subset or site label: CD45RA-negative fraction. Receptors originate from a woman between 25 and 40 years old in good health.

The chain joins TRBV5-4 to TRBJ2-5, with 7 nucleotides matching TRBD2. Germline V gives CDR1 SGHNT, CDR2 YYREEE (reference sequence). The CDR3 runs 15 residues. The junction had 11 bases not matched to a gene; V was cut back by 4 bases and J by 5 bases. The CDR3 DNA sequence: TGTGCCAGCAGCCCGATGGGAGGGGCTGGGGAGACCCAGTACTTC. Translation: CASSPMGGAGETQYF.

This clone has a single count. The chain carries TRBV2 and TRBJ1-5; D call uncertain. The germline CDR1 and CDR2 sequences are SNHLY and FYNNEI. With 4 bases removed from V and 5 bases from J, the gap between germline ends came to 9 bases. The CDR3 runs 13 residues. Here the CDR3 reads CASSGESHQPQHF. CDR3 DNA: TGTGCCAGCAGTGGGGAGAGCCATCAGCCCCAGCATTTT.